This T cell receptor beta chain stems from a study of CD8 T cells in Susac syndrome. Turning to the study itself: Sequencing included Susac syndrome patients, 5 or 6 of them with active disease and roughly eight in remission. Notes on the study in general: Susac CD8+ clonal expansion peaked in TEMRA cells and active patients.

Random hexamers were used to reverse transcribe about 0.45 to 1 ug of RNA. TCRdb redid the calling of the immunoSEQ multiplex PCR reads with MiXCR, one entry per CDR3 protein. The sample holds tens of thousands of distinct CDR3 sequences, roughly 92% seen once. This CDR3 spans 11 amino acids. Germline CDR1 reads KGHDR; CDR2 reads SFDVKD. V was trimmed by 8 bases and J by 7 bases, leaving 7 bases between them. Remarks on this clonotype: As yet, its antigen is unknown.

Patients with Susac syndrome met diagnostic criteria defined recently for definite or probable disease. The sequencing sample was made of CD8+ T cells from PBMCs. This TCR came from a human donor with Susac syndrome. V and J are TRBV24-1 and TRBJ2-2, with D unclear. In DNA form, the CDR3 reads TGTGCCACCAAGGGAAACGGGGAGCTGTTTTTT. Protein sequence: CATKGNGELFF.